The following is a T cell receptor beta chain sequence with its context. The data stem from a study of blood T cell repertoires in COVID-19. For the study at large: Acute and convalescent COVID-19 specimens originated in the United States, Italy and Spain. Nucleic acid was either cDNA or gDNA, and it came from T cells, B-cell-depleted T cells, or PBMCs.

Per the authors' pipeline: How many nucleated cells were present was estimated from reference gene primer amplification. TCRdb's copy holds only in-frame clones and misses some; the assay was immunoSEQ multiplex PCR. Clone size and the V and J calls come from that table; the DNA yielded D and trimming. The table includes about 220,000 clones, roughly 85% detected once. The CDR3 contains 13 residues. Germline V lookup: CDR1 SGHNT, CDR2 YENEEA. Trimming cost V 6 bases and J 2 bases, with 10 bases left between them. The sequenced sample consisted of peripheral blood. The chain combines TRBV11-3 with TRBJ1-2, with D unresolved. This TCR was recovered from a woman aged 80 or over with acute or convalescent COVID-19. The CDR3 loop is CASSIILNYGYTF. As DNA, the CDR3 is TGTGCCAGCAGTATAATTTTGAACTATGGCTACACCTTC.